A single sample is the source of the 32 T cell receptor beta chains below, sequenced in a study of tissue T cells after allogeneic stem cell transplantation (dated by TCRdb to between 2021 and 2022). What the time point label conveys for this sample: mouse harvest day 14 after allogeneic transplant. Mouse grafts combined 10^7 T-cell-depleted bone marrow cells with 10^6 splenic CD5+ T cells, given via tail vein injection. Library preparation used the immunoSEQ multiplex PCR assay. The table comes from immuneACCESS by way of TCRdb, which keeps in-frame sequences with V and J called. Part of the clones is missing from these tables; in studies checked, under half for an unresolved V gene and the rest for unknown reasons. In all, the sample holds about 5,100 clones, and roughly 40% of those were seen once. Of the sample, about 23% is held by the ten largest clones. The sequencing sample was made of gut tissue. These receptors were collected from a female BALB/c mouse given C57BL/6 T cells with graft-versus-host disease after an allogeneic hematopoietic cell transplant.

About this clone itself: Gene names and germline refer to mouse. Coverage ceases 1 residue before the CDR3 finishes, and the germline J gene fills in the end. The genes are TRBV26 and TRBJ2-3, with a weak D call TRBD1 (5 bases). From germline, CDR1 is KGHPV and CDR2 FQNQEV (reference sequence). The CDR3 covers 15 residues. The ends were cut back, 3 bases at V and 0 bases at J, with 10 bases in the middle. The DNA read from the CDR3 is TGTGCCAGCAGTCTTTGGACATCTAGTGCAGAAACGCTGTAT. This encodes CASSLWTSSAETLY. The whole CDR3 sequence reads CASSLWTSSAETLYF.

This clone is labeled as medium-sized (0.01 to 0.1%). Gene and germline names: mouse. The CDR3 reads CASSYRGISNERLFF. The part of the CDR3 DNA that was read is TGTGCCAGCAGCTACAGGGGAATTTCCAACGAAAGATTATTT. This chain links TRBV3 with TRBJ1-4, with 7 nucleotides matching TRBD1. The DNA ends 1 residue before the CDR3 does, and the rest of the CDR3 is filled in from the germline J gene. Germline CDR1 is SNHLY and CDR2 is FYNGKV (reference sequence). This CDR3 region has 15 residues. V lost 4 bases and J lost 0; bases outside the gene matches: 2.

This clone showed up just a few times. The listed genes are named as in mouse. The read finishes 1 residue shy of the CDR3 end, and the germline J gene is used to complete it. This sequence joins TRBV12-2 and TRBJ2-5, with 11 bases identical to TRBD2. In germline, CDR1 is SGHLS, CDR2 HYDKME. The CDR3 runs to 16 residues. The V gene end was trimmed by 0 bases and the J gene end by 2 bases; junction bases not matched to a gene: 3. The CDR3 sequence: CASSLGLGGFQDTQYF. The sequenced CDR3 bases are TGTGCCAGCTCTCTCGGACTGGGGGGCTTCCAAGACACCCAGTAC.

As for this clone: Gene names and germline refer to mouse. From the germline J gene comes the end of the CDR3, since the read stops 1 residue before it. The genes are TRBV13-1 and TRBJ1-5, with a possible D match to TRBD1 (5 bases). Trimming stripped 0 bases from V and 7 bases from J, with 8 bases between. Germline V gives CDR1 NSHNY, CDR2 SYGAGN. The CDR3 extends over 13 amino acids. CDR3 DNA (partial): TGTGCCAGCAGTGATGAGGGGTGGCAGGCTCCGCTT. It specifies CASSDEGWQAPL. The full CDR3 reads CASSDEGWQAPLF.

Points on this clone: The listed genes are named as in mouse. Coverage ceases 1 residue before the CDR3 finishes, and the germline J gene fills in the end. J is TRBJ1-4 and V is TRBV31, with a tentative D call TRBD1 (5 bases). The CDR3 loop spans 13 amino acids. Germline loops: CDR1 GKSSPN, CDR2 SITVG. The V and J ends lost 0 bases and 5 bases respectively, with 7 bases between them. The CDR3 sequence is CAWSLGQNERLFF. CDR3 DNA (partial): TGTGCCTGGAGTCTCGGACAAAACGAAAGATTATTT.

Points on this clone: Any gene name here is a mouse gene name. The DNA ends 1 residue before the CDR3 does, and the rest of the CDR3 is filled in from the germline J gene. J is TRBJ1-1 and V is TRBV20; D is unclear. V dropped 0 bases and J dropped 5 bases, with 4 bases sitting between them. The V gene's germline CDR1 is GFQATS and CDR2 STVNSAI. This CDR3 contains 11 residues. The CDR3 region is CGAREGTEVFF. The CDR3 DNA, read in part, is TGTGGTGCTAGGGAGGGAACAGAAGTCTTC.

A word on this clone: Mouse gene names apply. Read coverage stops 1 residue before the CDR3 terminus; the germline J gene supplies the remainder. This rearrangement joins TRBV1 to TRBJ1-1, with 7 bases aligning to TRBD1. Germline trimming cut 5 bases from V and 4 bases from J; bases unmatched to any gene: 4. The V gene's germline CDR1 is NSQYPW and CDR2 LRSPGD (reference sequence). The CDR3 sequence is 13 residues long. The DNA read from the CDR3 is TGCACCTGCAGTCGACAGGGAGCCACAGAAGTCTTC. Translation gives CTCSRQGATEVF. The complete CDR3 protein is CTCSRQGATEVFF.

Comment on this clone: Gene and germline names: mouse. The CDR3 end is not reached by the read, which stops 1 residue before it; the germline J gene fills it in. The rearrangement links TRBV20 to TRBJ2-7, with D uncertain. Germline values: CDR1 GFQATS, CDR2 STVNSAI. The length of the CDR3 is 11 residues. Trimming removed 5 bases from V and 4 bases from J, with 9 bases in between. CDR3: CGAGDNYEQYF. Incomplete CDR3 DNA: TGTGGTGCTGGAGACAATTATGAACAGTAC.

This clone has only a few counts. Genes and germline come from the mouse. The sequence runs out 1 residue before the end of the CDR3; the remainder is reconstructed from the germline J gene. The rearrangement uses TRBV12-2 and TRBJ1-3, with a weak D call TRBD1 (5 bases). V lost 4 bases and J 2 bases, leaving 11 bases between the germline ends. CDR1 and CDR2 (germline): SGHLS, HYDKME. The CDR3 consists of 14 residues. The CDR3 DNA, read in part, is TGTGCCAGCTCCTCCAGGGTGGCTGGAAATACGCTCTAT. Its translation: CASSSRVAGNTLY. The entire CDR3 is CASSSRVAGNTLYF.

Regarding this clone: Gene and germline names: mouse. From the germline J gene comes the end of the CDR3, since the read stops 1 residue before it. The chain recombines TRBV26 with TRBJ1-6; 8 bases agree with TRBD1. TRBJ1-6 is given ORF status, its function remaining uncertain. Trimming removed 3 bases from V and 4 bases from J; junction bases left unmatched: 2. The germline V gene encodes CDR1 KGHPV and CDR2 FQNQEV (reference sequence). CDR3 length: 15 amino acids. The DNA read from the CDR3 is TGTGCCAGCAGTCTAGGACAGGGTTATAATTCGCCCCTCTAC. Its protein product is CASSLGQGYNSPLY. In full, the CDR3 is CASSLGQGYNSPLYF.

To note about this clone: Any gene name here is a mouse gene name. The read ends 1 residue shy of where the CDR3 ends; the end is completed using the germline J gene. The chain links TRBV26 to TRBJ2-4, with 10 positions matching TRBD1. There are 16 residues in the CDR3. The V gene end was trimmed by 5 bases and the J gene end by 0 bases; junction bases not matched to a gene: 5. The germline gives CDR1 KGHPV, CDR2 FQNQEV (reference sequence). The part of the CDR3 DNA that was read is TGTGCCAGCAGTGAGGGGACAGGGGATAGTCAAAACACCTTGTAC. It codes for CASSEGTGDSQNTLY. The full CDR3 protein reads CASSEGTGDSQNTLYF.

A word on this clone: The gene symbols are mouse symbols. The DNA ends 1 residue before the CDR3 does, and the rest of the CDR3 is filled in from the germline J gene. The chain employs TRBV15 and TRBJ2-3, with D perhaps matching TRBD1 (5 bases). CDR1 is SGHND and CDR2 is FRSKSL in the germline V gene. The CDR3 covers 14 residues. V was shortened by 6 bases and J by 0 bases, with 10 bases between the two germline ends. The CDR3 protein is CASRRQSSAETLYF. The part of the CDR3 DNA that was read is TGTGCCAGCAGAAGACAGTCTAGTGCAGAAACGCTGTAT.

This clone was detected only a few times. Genes and germline are mouse. Coverage ceases 1 residue before the CDR3 finishes, and the germline J gene fills in the end. V and J are TRBV14 and TRBJ2-4, with no clear D. The CDR3 sequence is 12 residues long. V lost 4 bases, J lost 3 bases, and 6 bases lay in between. Germline lookup yields CDR1 SGHDT and CDR2 FRDEAV. The CDR3: CASSEQQNTLYF. The sequenced CDR3 bases are TGTGCCAGCAGTGAACAACAAAACACCTTGTAC.

Comment on this clone: Gene names are mouse gene names. The missing CDR3 end, 1 residue past where the read stops, is filled in from the germline J gene. The rearrangement links TRBV26 to TRBJ2-4, with D hard to call. The CDR3 loop spans 13 amino acids. V gave up 2 bases and J gave up 0 bases, with 3 bases separating them. CDR1 KGHPV and CDR2 FQNQEV come from the germline V gene (reference sequence). The CDR3 here is CASSLDSQNTLYF. The covered CDR3 bases are TGTGCCAGCAGTCTGGACAGTCAAAACACCTTGTAC.

Concerning this clone: The gene names given are mouse names. CDR3 residues: CSSSPIRGNERLFF. The CDR3 bases that were read are TGCTCCAGCAGTCCCATCAGGGGCAACGAAAGATTATTT. The V call is TRBV23, the J call TRBJ1-4; the table's D call of TRBD1 was not tested on the DNA. The sequenced fragment ends 1 residue before the CDR3 boundary, so the rest is inferred from the germline J gene. The CDR3 sequence is 14 residues long. The germline CDR1 and CDR2 sequences are KGHTA and FQNQQP.

For this clone: Germline and genes: mouse. The read stops 1 residue short of the end of the CDR3; the missing end is completed from the germline J gene. The chain links TRBV3 to TRBJ1-3; D ambiguous. This CDR3 is built from 14 residues. CDR1 and CDR2 (germline): SNHLY, FYNGKV (reference sequence). V shed 3 bases and J shed 0 bases, with 6 bases lying between them. Partial CDR3 DNA: TGTGCCAGCAGCTTGGACTATTCTGGAAATACGCTCTAT. This gives the protein CASSLDYSGNTLY. The full CDR3 protein is CASSLDYSGNTLYF.

This clone qualifies as medium-sized. Gene and germline names: mouse. The read ends 1 residue early relative to the CDR3; the germline J gene fills the gap. The sample has other DNA sequences that encode this CDR3 too. This chain connects TRBV26 to TRBJ2-5, with D tentatively TRBD1 (5 bases). Trimming took off 6 bases at V and 0 bases at J, with 7 bases between the two ends. In germline, CDR1 is KGHPV, CDR2 FQNQEV (reference sequence). The CDR3 covers 13 residues. CDR3 DNA (partial): TGTGCCAGCAGCAGACAGAACCAAGACACCCAGTAC. Amino acids: CASSRQNQDTQY. The whole CDR3 sequence reads CASSRQNQDTQYF.

With regard to this clone: Gene names denote mouse genes. The CDR3 here is CSSSQSGNTLYF. Partial CDR3 DNA: TGCTCCAGCAGTCAATCAGGGAACACCTTGTAC. V gene TRBV23 combines with J gene TRBJ2-4; the table calls TRBD1, which could not be checked here. The CDR3 extends 1 residue past the end of the read, so its final part is completed from the germline J gene. The germline V gene has CDR1 KGHTA and CDR2 FQNQQP. The CDR3 totals 12 residues. The full variable domain, with the rest looked up from reference TRBV23 and TRBJ2-4, is DAAVTQKPRYLIKMKGQEAEMKCIPEKGHTAVFWYQQKQSKELKFLIYFQNQQPLDQIDMVKERFSAVCPSSSLCSLGIRTCEAEDSALYLCSSSQSGNTLYFGAGTRLSVL.

This clone was counted only a few times. Germline and genes: mouse. The read finishes 1 residue shy of the CDR3 end, and the germline J gene is used to complete it. This sequence joins TRBV26 and TRBJ2-4, with 7 positions matching TRBD1. The V gene's germline CDR1 is KGHPV and CDR2 FQNQEV (reference sequence). Unmatched junction bases numbered 8, after V lost 7 bases and J lost 7 bases. This CDR3 is 13 amino acids long. The CDR3 bases that were read are TGTGCCAGCATAAACCGGGACAGAGACACCTTGTAC. Translation gives CASINRDRDTLY. The whole CDR3 reads CASINRDRDTLYF.

Concerning this clone: Gene names refer to mouse genes. The read ends 1 residue shy of where the CDR3 ends; the end is completed using the germline J gene. The chain recombines TRBV26 with TRBJ2-1; 13 bases align to TRBD2. CDR1 is KGHPV, CDR2 FQNQEV, per germline (reference sequence). CDR3 length: 15 amino acids. Trimming removed 4 bases from V and 6 bases from J; junction bases left unmatched: 3. CDR3 bases read: TGTGCCAGCAGTCCCGGACTGGGGGGGCTTGCTGAGCAGTTC. As protein: CASSPGLGGLAEQF. The whole CDR3 is CASSPGLGGLAEQFF.

This clone is deemed medium-sized. Germline and genes: mouse. The DNA ends 1 residue before the CDR3 does, and the rest of the CDR3 is filled in from the germline J gene. The V gene is TRBV23, the J gene TRBJ1-1; whether TRBD1, the table's D call, matches the DNA was not checked. CDR3 length equals 13 residues. Germline lookup yields CDR1 KGHTA and CDR2 FQNQQP. This CDR3 is CSSSLQGNTEVFF. CDR3 DNA, as far as it was read: TGCTCCAGCAGTCTACAGGGGAACACAGAAGTCTTC. The variable domain in full, completed from reference TRBV23 and TRBJ1-1, reads DAAVTQKPRYLIKMKGQEAEMKCIPEKGHTAVFWYQQKQSKELKFLIYFQNQQPLDQIDMVKERFSAVCPSSSLCSLGIRTCEAEDSALYLCSSSLQGNTEVFFGKGTRLTVV.

This clone was seen more than once but under ten times. The germline and genes are mouse ones. The CDR3 extends 1 residue past the end of the read, so its final part is completed from the germline J gene. The rearrangement uses TRBV13-2 and TRBJ2-1, with 7 bases matching TRBD1. The germline gives CDR1 NNHNN, CDR2 SYGAGS (reference sequence). CDR3 length: 14 amino acids. Trimming took 1 base from V and 3 from J; bases not matched to a gene: 1. CDR3 in amino acids: CASGDWDSYAEQFF. The CDR3 DNA, read in part, is TGTGCCAGCGGTGATTGGGACAGCTATGCTGAGCAGTTC.

Concerning this clone itself: Genes and germline come from the mouse. The CDR3 end is not reached by the read, which stops 1 residue before it; the germline J gene fills it in. The chain recombines TRBV12-2 with TRBJ1-3, with 10 bases that match TRBD1. Germline V gene data show CDR1 as SGHLS and CDR2 as HYDKME. The CDR3 consists of 15 residues. With 0 bases clipped from V and 2 bases from J, the junction kept 0 bases outside the gene matches. Incomplete CDR3 DNA: TGTGCCAGCTCTCTCGGGACAGGGGCTGGAAATACGCTCTAT. Translation: CASSLGTGAGNTLY. The whole CDR3 sequence reads CASSLGTGAGNTLYF. Full variable domain (remainder filled in from reference TRBV12-2 and TRBJ1-3): NSGVVQSPRYIIKGKGERSILKCIPISGHLSVAWYQQTQGQELKFFIQHYDKMERDKGNLPSRFSVQQFDDYHSEMNMSALELEDSAVYFCASSLGTGAGNTLYFGEGSRLIVV.

Notes on this clone: Gene names are mouse gene names. The read terminates 1 residue ahead of where the CDR3 ends, so the germline J gene completes it. The V gene is TRBV26, the J gene TRBJ2-2, with 7 positions matching TRBD1. With 6 bases clipped from V and 2 bases from J, the junction kept 3 bases outside the gene matches. The CDR3 spans 14 residues. Germline values: CDR1 KGHPV, CDR2 FQNQEV (reference sequence). The part of the CDR3 DNA that was read is TGTGCCAGCAGGACGACAGGGAACACCGGGCAGCTCTAC. Protein product: CASRTTGNTGQLY. The entire CDR3 protein is CASRTTGNTGQLYF.

This clone is labeled medium-sized. Genes and germline come from the mouse. Read sequence stops 1 residue before the CDR3 end, and the germline J gene provides the missing end. This rearrangement joins TRBV31 to TRBJ2-1; D call uncertain. Trimming cost V 3 bases and J 2 bases, with 2 bases left between them. CDR1 and CDR2 (germline): GKSSPN, SITVG. The CDR3 contains 11 residues. The CDR3 DNA, read in part, is TGTGCCTGGAGGCACTATGCTGAGCAGTTC. Protein sequence: CAWRHYAEQF. The entire CDR3 protein reads CAWRHYAEQFF. The variable domain in full, completed from reference TRBV31 and TRBJ2-1, reads AQTIHQWPVAEIKAVGSPLSLGCTIKGKSSPNLYWYWQATGGTLQQLFYSITVGQVESVVQLNLSASRPKDDQFILSTEKLLLSHSGFYLCAWRHYAEQFFGPGTRLTVL.

A note on this clone: The genes and germline here are from mouse. The CDR3 goes on 1 residue after the read ends, and that part is filled in from the germline J gene. The rearrangement joins TRBV5 to TRBJ1-4; D perhaps matches TRBD1 (5 bases). The CDR3 consists of 15 residues. CDR1 LGHNA and CDR2 YNLKQL come from the germline V gene (reference sequence). V was cut by 3 bases and J by 0 bases, with 8 bases left in between. The CDR3: CASSHRTISNERLFF. The CDR3 DNA, read in part, is TGTGCCAGCAGCCACAGGACAATTTCCAACGAAAGATTATTT.

Remarks on this clone: This likely reflects a read error, since a far larger clone is one base away. Gene names refer to mouse genes. The missing CDR3 end, 1 residue past where the read stops, is filled in from the germline J gene. V and J are TRBV23 and TRBJ1-2; TRBD1 was called by the table and not checked on the DNA. Germline V CDR1 and CDR2: KGHTA, FQNQQP. The CDR3 contains 13 residues. This chain's CDR3 is CASSRQGDSDYTF. The covered CDR3 bases are TGTGCCAGCAGTCGACAGGGGGACTCCGACTACACC.

The count of this clone is one. Gene names follow the mouse nomenclature. This CDR3 is CASSLGQGAERLFF. The sequenced part of the CDR3 DNA is TGTGCCAGCTCTCTGGGACAGGGGGCGGAAAGATTATTT. The V and J genes are TRBV12-2 and TRBJ1-4; 12 bases fit TRBD1. The CDR3 end lies 1 residue beyond the end of the read and is filled in from the germline J gene. The CDR3 contains 14 residues. V lost 1 base to trimming and J lost 8 bases; unmatched junction nucleotides: 1. The germline CDR1 and CDR2 sequences are SGHLS and HYDKME.

This clone was observed a handful of times. Gene names are mouse gene names. CDR3 bases read: TGTGCCAGCAGTGTACAGGACACAGAAGTCTTC. This encodes CASSVQDTEVF. The CDR3 in its entirety is CASSVQDTEVFF. J is TRBJ1-1 and V is TRBV26, with D possibly being TRBD1 (5 bases). The CDR3 is cut off 1 residue early in the read; its end comes from the germline J gene. Germline values: CDR1 KGHPV, CDR2 FQNQEV (reference sequence). Trimming took 5 bases from V and 3 from J, leaving 7 bases between them. The CDR3 is 12 amino acids.

Worth noting for this clone: Genes and germline come from the mouse. The CDR3 bases that were read are TGTGCCAGCAGCTACAGAAACCAGGCTCCGCTT. Its protein product is CASSYRNQAPL. The whole CDR3 protein reads CASSYRNQAPLF. The rearrangement joins TRBV13-1 to TRBJ1-5; D call uncertain. The sequenced fragment ends 1 residue before the CDR3 boundary, so the rest is inferred from the germline J gene. Between the trimmed V and J ends, which lost 5 bases and 4 bases, there was a span of 7 bases. CDR1 NSHNY and CDR2 SYGAGN come from the germline V gene. The CDR3 runs 12 residues.

As to this clone: Each gene name is a mouse one. The read terminates 1 residue before the CDR3 end, so the remaining end is supplied by the germline J gene. The chain is built from TRBV19 and TRBJ2-7; 12 bases line up with TRBD2. This CDR3 region has 13 residues. The germline V gene encodes CDR1 FNHDT and CDR2 SITEND (reference sequence). Trimming at V came to 7 bases and at J to 7 bases, leaving 6 bases not matched to a gene. CDR3 DNA (partial): TGTGCCAGCGGGGACTGGGGGGCGAGGGAACAGTAC. Amino acid sequence: CASGDWGAREQY. The complete CDR3 reads CASGDWGAREQYF.

This clone was observed a few times. Mouse names are used for the genes. The read halts 1 residue ahead of the CDR3 end, with the missing end drawn from the germline J gene. The rearrangement links TRBV26 to TRBJ2-4, with a weak D call TRBD2 (6 bases). V was pared by 5 bases and J by 0 bases, with 9 bases between. Germline CDR1 and CDR2: KGHPV and FQNQEV (reference sequence). This CDR3 contains 14 residues. CDR3 loop: CASSFDWSQNTLYF. The part of the CDR3 DNA that was read is TGTGCCAGCAGTTTTGACTGGAGTCAAAACACCTTGTAC.